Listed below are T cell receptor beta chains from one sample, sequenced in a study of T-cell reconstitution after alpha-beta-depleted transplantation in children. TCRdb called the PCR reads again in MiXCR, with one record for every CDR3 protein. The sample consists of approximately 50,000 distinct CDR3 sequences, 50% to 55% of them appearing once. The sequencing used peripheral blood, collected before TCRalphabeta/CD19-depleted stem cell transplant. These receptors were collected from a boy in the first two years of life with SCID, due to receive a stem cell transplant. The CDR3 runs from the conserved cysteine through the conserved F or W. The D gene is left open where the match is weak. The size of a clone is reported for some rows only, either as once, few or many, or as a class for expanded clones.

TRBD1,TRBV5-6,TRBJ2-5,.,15,TGTGCCAGCAGCTTGGGCGGGACAGGGAAGGAGACCCAGTACTTC,CASSLGGTGKETQYF
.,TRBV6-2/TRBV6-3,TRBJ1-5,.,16,TGTGCCAGCAGTTACTCCCCAGGGGCGTATGGACAGCCCCAGCATTTT,CASSYSPGAYGQPQHF
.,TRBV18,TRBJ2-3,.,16,TGTGCCAGCTCACCTAAACGGCGGGGCGGGACAGATACGCAGTATTTT,CASSPKRRGGTDTQYF
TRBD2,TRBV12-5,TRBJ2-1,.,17,TGTGCTAGTGGTTGGACTAGCGGGGGTCGGAACTACAATGAGCAGTTCTTC,CASGWTSGGRNYNEQFF
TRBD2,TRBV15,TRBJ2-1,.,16,TGTGCCACCAGCGGTATAAGCGGGGGGGAATACAATGAGCAGTTCTTC,CATSGISGGEYNEQFF
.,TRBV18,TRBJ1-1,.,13,TGTGCCAGCTCAACACAGGGTGACACTGAAGCTTTCTTT,CASSTQGDTEAFF
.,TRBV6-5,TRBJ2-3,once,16,TGTGCCAGCAGTTACTCACCACAGGATAGCACAGATACGCAGTATTTT,CASSYSPQDSTDTQYF
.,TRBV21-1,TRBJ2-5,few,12,TGTGCGTTAGCGGGGGCTCAAGAGACCCAGTACTTC,CALAGAQETQYF
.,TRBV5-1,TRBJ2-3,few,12,TGCGCCAGCAGCTTCGTGGCAGATACGCAGTATTTT,CASSFVADTQYF
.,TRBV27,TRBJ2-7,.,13,TGTGCCAGCAGCCAACCAGGCGTATACGAGCAGTACTTC,CASSQPGVYEQYF
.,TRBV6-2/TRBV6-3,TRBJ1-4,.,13,TGTGCCAGCAGTTACTCTGAGAATGAAAAACTGTTTTTT,CASSYSENEKLFF
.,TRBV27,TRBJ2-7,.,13,TGTGCCAGCAGTTTATCATCTGGGCACGAGCAGTACTTC,CASSLSSGHEQYF
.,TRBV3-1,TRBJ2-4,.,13,TGTGCCAGCAGCCGCGGATCCAAAAACATTCAGTACTTC,CASSRGSKNIQYF
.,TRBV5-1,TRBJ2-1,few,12,TGCGCCAGCAGCTCCCCCGGTCCGGAGCAGTTCTTC,CASSSPGPEQFF
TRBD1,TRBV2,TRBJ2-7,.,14,TGTGCCAGCAGTGGCCAGGGGGTCACCTACGAGCAGTACTTC,CASSGQGVTYEQYF
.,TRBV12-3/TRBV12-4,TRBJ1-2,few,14,TGTGCCAGCGGACGTGGGGGGATAGGATATGGCTACACCTTC,CASGRGGIGYGYTF
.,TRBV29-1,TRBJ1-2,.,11,TGCAGCACAAGGGGGGTCTATGGCTACACCTTC,CSTRGVYGYTF
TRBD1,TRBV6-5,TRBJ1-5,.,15,TGTGCCAGCAGTTTTTGGGGACAGGGGAATCAGCCCCAGCATTTT,CASSFWGQGNQPQHF
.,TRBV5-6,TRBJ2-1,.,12,TGTGCCAGCAGGCGTGATCCGGGGCAGCAGTTCTTC,CASRRDPGQQFF
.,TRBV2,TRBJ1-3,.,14,TGTGCCAGCGGTATGGACAGCTCTGGAAACACCATATATTTT,CASGMDSSGNTIYF
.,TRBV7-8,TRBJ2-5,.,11,TGTGCCAGCAGCCAAGAAGAGACCCAGTACTTC,CASSQEETQYF
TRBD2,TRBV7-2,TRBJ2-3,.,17,TGTGCCAGCAGCTTAAAGGGGACTAGCGGGGTTACAGATACGCAGTATTTT,CASSLKGTSGVTDTQYF
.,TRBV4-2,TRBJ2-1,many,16,TGTGCCAGCAGCCAAGCGGGGGGCGGGCAATACAATGAGCAGTTCTTC,CASSQAGGGQYNEQFF
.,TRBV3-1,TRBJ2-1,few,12,TGTGCCAGCAGCCAAGTTGGGAATGAGCAGTTCTTC,CASSQVGNEQFF
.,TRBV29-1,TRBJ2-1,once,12,TGCAGCGTTGACAGGCAGTCAGGGATGCAGTTCTTC,CSVDRQSGMQFF
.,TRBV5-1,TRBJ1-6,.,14,TGCGCCAGCAGCTCGGACCGGATAGTTTCACCCCTCCACTTT,CASSSDRIVSPLHF
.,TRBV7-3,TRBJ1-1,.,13,TGTGCCAGCAGCCCCTCTCCCCGGGGGGAAGCTTTCTTT,CASSPSPRGEAFF
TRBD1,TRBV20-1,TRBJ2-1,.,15,TGCAGTGCTAGAGATTCCAGGGGGCCGGTTGATGAGCAGTTCTTC,CSARDSRGPVDEQFF
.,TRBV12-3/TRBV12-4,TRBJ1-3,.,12,TGTGCCAGCATGGGTCCTGGAAACACCATATATTTT,CASMGPGNTIYF
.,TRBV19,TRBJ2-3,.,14,TGTGCCAGTAACGGGTGGACTAGCACAGATACGCAGTATTTT,CASNGWTSTDTQYF
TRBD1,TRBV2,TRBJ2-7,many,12,TGTGCCAGCGGGACAGACACCTACGAGCAGTACTTC,CASGTDTYEQYF
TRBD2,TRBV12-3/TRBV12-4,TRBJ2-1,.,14,TGTGCCAGCGAGGGACTAGCGGGTGCAATGGAGCAGTTCTTC,CASEGLAGAMEQFF
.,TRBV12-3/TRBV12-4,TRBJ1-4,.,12,TGTGCCAGCAGCCACACTAGGGCGGAACTGTTTTTT,CASSHTRAELFF
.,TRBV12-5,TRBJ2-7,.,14,TGTGCTAGTGGACATCACAGGAGCTCCTACGAGCAGTACTTC,CASGHHRSSYEQYF
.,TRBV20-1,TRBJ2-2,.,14,TGCAGTGCTAGAGGCCAGGTGAACACCGGGGAGCTGTTTTTT,CSARGQVNTGELFF
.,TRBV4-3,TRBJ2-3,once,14,TGCTCCAGCAGCCACGGATCTAGCATAGATACGCAGTATTTT,CSSSHGSSIDTQYF
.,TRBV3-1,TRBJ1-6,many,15,TGTGCCAGCAGCCAAGACAACGTCTATAATTCACCCCTCCACTTT,CASSQDNVYNSPLHF
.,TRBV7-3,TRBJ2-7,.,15,TGTGCCAGCAGCTTAAGGGGGAGCCCCCCCTACGAGCAGTACTTC,CASSLRGSPPYEQYF
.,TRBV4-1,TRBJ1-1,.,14,TGCGCCAGCAGGAACAGGGCTATGAACACTGAAGCTTTCTTT,CASRNRAMNTEAFF
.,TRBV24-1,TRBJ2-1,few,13,TGTGCCACCAGTGGTGATGGATACAATGAGCAGTTCTTC,CATSGDGYNEQFF
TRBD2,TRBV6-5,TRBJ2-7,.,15,TGTGCCAGCAGTTTCGGACTAGCGCGTACCTACGAGCAGTACTTC,CASSFGLARTYEQYF
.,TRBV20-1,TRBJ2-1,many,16,TGCAGTGCTAGAGATAATCGGGACTTGGTCTACAATGAGCAGTTCTTC,CSARDNRDLVYNEQFF
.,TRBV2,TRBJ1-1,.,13,TGTGCCAGCAGTGAGGAGGGGAACACTGAAGCTTTCTTT,CASSEEGNTEAFF
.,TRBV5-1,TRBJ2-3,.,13,TGCGCCCGCAGCTTGGCCGCGTCTCAGACGCAGTATTTT,CARSLAASQTQYF
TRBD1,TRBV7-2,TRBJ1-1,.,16,TGTGCCAGACTATTGGGACAGGCTTTTCGAAACACTGAAGCTTTCTTT,CARLLGQAFRNTEAFF
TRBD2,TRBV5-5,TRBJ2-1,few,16,TGTGCCAGCAGCCCGGCGAGCAGCGGGGCTCACAATGAGCAGTTCTTC,CASSPASSGAHNEQFF
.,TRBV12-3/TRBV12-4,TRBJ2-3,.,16,TGTGCCAGCAGACTACAGGGTCCAGGCTACACAGATACGCAGTATTTT,CASRLQGPGYTDTQYF
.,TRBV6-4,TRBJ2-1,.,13,TGTGCCAGCAGTGCCGGCGGAGAGCATGAGCAGTTCTTC,CASSAGGEHEQFF
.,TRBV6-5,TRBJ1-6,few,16,TGTGCCAGCAGTTACCCCGAGGGGGGTCCATTATCACCCCTCCACTTT,CASSYPEGGPLSPLHF
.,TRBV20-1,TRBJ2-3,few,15,TGCAGTGCTAGAGATACCGCAGGGCGCACAGATACGCAGTATTTT,CSARDTAGRTDTQYF
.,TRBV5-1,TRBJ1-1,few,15,TGCGCCAGCAGCTTGGGTCACCAGGGAGGCACTGAAGCTTTCTTT,CASSLGHQGGTEAFF
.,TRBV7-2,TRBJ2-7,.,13,TGTGCCAGCAGCGCCAGGATGACCTACGAGCAGTACTTC,CASSARMTYEQYF
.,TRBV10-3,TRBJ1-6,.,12,TGTGCCATCAGGGAGCCACATTCACCCCTCCACTTT,CAIREPHSPLHF
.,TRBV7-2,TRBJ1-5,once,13,TGTGCCAGCAGCTTAGGACAGAATCAGCCCCAGCATTTT,CASSLGQNQPQHF
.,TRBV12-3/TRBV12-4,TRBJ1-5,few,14,TGTGCCAGCAGTTTCTCGGGGTCCGGGCAGCCCCAGCATTTT,CASSFSGSGQPQHF